What follows is one T cell receptor (beta chain) and its context. Its antigen remains unidentified. The data were obtained in a study of T cells in localized non-small cell lung cancer. Study-wide findings and caveats: Paired adjacent lung recovered a median roughly 54 of the top 100 tumor clones.

Method: immunoSEQ multiplex PCR; TCRdb's copy keeps in-frame clones and lacks some. This sample has more than 30,000 clones, with 87% found just once. Trimming cost V 0 bases and J 5 bases; bases outside gene matches: 5. Germline V gene data show CDR1 as SGHVS and CDR2 as FQNEAQ. The CDR3 consists of 16 residues. The chain uses TRBV7-8 and TRBJ2-3; TRBD2 aligns across 10 bases. Sequencing used peripheral blood mononuclear cells, obtained before any cancer treatment. The sequence came from a man between 40 and 69 years old with stage III lung adenocarcinoma. CDR3 loop: CASSLALAGAQDTQYF. The CDR3 DNA reads TGTGCCAGCAGCTTAGCGCTAGCGGGGGCCCAAGATACGCAGTATTTT.